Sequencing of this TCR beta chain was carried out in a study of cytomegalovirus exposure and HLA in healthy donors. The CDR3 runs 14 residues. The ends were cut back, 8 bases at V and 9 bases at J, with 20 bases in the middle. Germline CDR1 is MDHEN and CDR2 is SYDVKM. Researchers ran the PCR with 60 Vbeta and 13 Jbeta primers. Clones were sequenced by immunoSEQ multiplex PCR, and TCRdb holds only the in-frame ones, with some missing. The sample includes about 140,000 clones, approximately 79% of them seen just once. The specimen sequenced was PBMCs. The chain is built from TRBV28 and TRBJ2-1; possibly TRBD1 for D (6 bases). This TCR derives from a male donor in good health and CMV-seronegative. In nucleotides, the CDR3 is TGTGCCAGCGTTGCAGGGGATTGGTACGGTGAGCAGTTCTTC. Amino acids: CASVAGDWYGEQFF.